These T cell receptor beta chains were read from a single sample in a study of Ad26.COV2.S vaccination and SARS-CoV-2 variants. The table came from immunoSEQ multiplex PCR; TCRdb's copy has only in-frame clones and leaves some out. This sample yields roughly 450,000 clones, of which 75% to 95% are seen a single time; 12% belongs to the top ten. This specimen was peripheral blood, taken in a trial of Ad26.COV2.S vaccine versus placebo. The receptors were sampled from a person between 18 and 65 years old who received the Ad26.COV2.S COVID-19 vaccine or a placebo. Both conserved end residues are part of each CDR3. The D gene is left open where the match is weak. Clone size, where shown, is once, few, many, or a class for clones that have expanded.

clone size,J gene,V gene,D gene,CDR3 protein,CDR3 DNA
once,TRBJ2-1,TRBV5-1,.,CASSKRENEQFF,TGCGCCAGCAGCAAAAGGGAGAATGAGCAGTTCTTC
.,TRBJ2-7,TRBV11-2,TRBD1,CASSWFTGGSFYEQYF,TGTGCCAGCAGCTGGTTTACAGGGGGCTCGTTCTACGAGCAGTACTTC
.,TRBJ2-5,TRBV2,TRBD1,CASSDPGQGEETQYF,TGTGCCAGCAGTGATCCGGGACAGGGAGAAGAGACCCAGTACTTC
.,TRBJ1-2,TRBV7-9,.,CASSLEANYGYTF,TGTGCCAGCAGCCTAGAAGCTAACTATGGCTACACCTTC
once,TRBJ2-7,TRBV6-5,TRBD1,CASRPGQGSWYEQYF,TGTGCCAGCAGACCGGGACAGGGGTCTTGGTACGAGCAGTACTTC
.,TRBJ1-1,TRBV2,.,CASSYHTMNTEAFF,TGTGCCAGCAGTTACCATACGATGAACACTGAAGCTTTCTTT
.,TRBJ2-7,TRBV4-3,.,CASSQGSDSPTYEQYF,TGCGCCAGCAGCCAAGGAAGCGACAGTCCAACTTACGAGCAGTACTTC
.,TRBJ1-4,TRBV2,TRBD1,CASSARTGNEKLFF,TGTGCCAGCAGTGCCAGGACAGGGAATGAAAAACTGTTTTTT
.,TRBJ2-1,TRBV3-1/TRBV3-2,TRBD2,CASSQDGLAGRRSYNEQFF,TGTGCCAGCAGCCAAGATGGACTAGCGGGACGACGCTCCTACAATGAGCAGTTCTTC
.,TRBJ1-4,TRBV30,TRBD1,CAWDKQGMNEKLFF,TGTGCCTGGGACAAACAGGGGATGAATGAAAAACTGTTTTTT
once,TRBJ2-7,TRBV1,.,CTSSPRAMGLAADYEQYF,TGCACCAGCAGCCCGCGAGCTATGGGACTAGCTGCCGACTACGAGCAGTACTTC
.,TRBJ1-1,TRBV21-1,.,CARKETGTNTEAFF,TGTGCCAGGAAAGAGACAGGGACAAACACTGAAGCTTTCTTT
once,TRBJ1-1,TRBV5-1,.,CASSLQGRTEAFF,TGCGCCAGCAGCTTGCAGGGCAGGACTGAAGCTTTCTTT
.,TRBJ2-5,TRBV20-1,.,CSASAGPETQYF,TGCAGTGCTAGTGCGGGACCGGAGACCCAGTACTTC
.,TRBJ2-7,TRBV4-2,.,CASSQDRWREQYF,TGTGCCAGCAGCCAAGATCGGTGGCGCGAGCAGTACTTC
.,TRBJ1-2,TRBV7-6,.,CASSLISGGPDHDGYTF,TGTGCCAGCAGCTTAATATCGGGGGGGCCTGACCATGATGGCTACACCTTC